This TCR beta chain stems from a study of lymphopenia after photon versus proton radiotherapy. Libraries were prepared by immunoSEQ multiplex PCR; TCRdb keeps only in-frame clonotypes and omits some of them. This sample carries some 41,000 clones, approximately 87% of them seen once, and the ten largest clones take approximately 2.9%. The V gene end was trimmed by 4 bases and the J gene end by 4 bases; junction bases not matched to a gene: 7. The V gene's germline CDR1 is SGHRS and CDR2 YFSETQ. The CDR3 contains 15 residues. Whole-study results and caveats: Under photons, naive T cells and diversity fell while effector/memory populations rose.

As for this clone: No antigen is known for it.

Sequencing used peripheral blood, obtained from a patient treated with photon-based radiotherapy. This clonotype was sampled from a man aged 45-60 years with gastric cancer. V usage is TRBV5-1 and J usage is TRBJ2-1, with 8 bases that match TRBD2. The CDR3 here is CASSLGLVSYNEQFF. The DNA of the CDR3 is TGCGCCAGCAGCCTGGGACTAGTGTCGTACAATGAGCAGTTCTTC.